The rows below give T cell receptor beta chains drawn from one sample of a study of post-analysis software for immune sequencing data. TCRdb re-derived calls from the PCR reads in MiXCR, one entry per CDR3 protein. The sample shows over 300,000 distinct CDR3 sequences, around 33% of them seen only once. The sample taken for sequencing was blood. The receptors derive from a girl aged 10 to 17 with multiple sclerosis. The CDR3 runs from the conserved cysteine through the conserved F or W. A D gene is named only where the DNA matches it firmly. Clone size, where shown, is once, few, many, or a class for clones that have expanded.

CASTLGGGGSTRRNTQYF | TGTGCCAGCACCCTAGGCGGGGGCGGCAGCACTAGGAGGAATACGCAGTATTTT | - | TRBJ2-3 | TRBV6-2/TRBV6-3 | -
CASRGQGREYQPQHF | TGTGCCAGCAGGGGACAGGGCCGGGAATATCAGCCCCAGCATTTT | - | TRBJ1-5 | TRBV28 | TRBD1
CASSLGGQTKNIQYF | TGTGCCAGCAGTTTAGGAGGTCAGACCAAAAACATTCAGTACTTC | - | TRBJ2-4 | TRBV12-3/TRBV12-4 | -
CASSRLDSLMGETQYF | TGTGCCAGCAGCCGATTAGACTCTCTTATGGGGGAGACCCAGTACTTC | - | TRBJ2-5 | TRBV5-5 | -
CASSQEAGPYEQYF | TGCGCCAGCAGCCAAGAAGCCGGCCCCTACGAGCAGTACTTC | - | TRBJ2-7 | TRBV4-3 | -
CASSATDGSYNEQFF | TGTGCCAGCAGCGCCACGGACGGCTCCTACAATGAGCAGTTCTTC | - | TRBJ2-1 | TRBV7-2 | -
CASTPVLPAGDTEAFF | TGTGCCAGCACCCCAGTTCTTCCGGCCGGGGACACTGAAGCTTTCTTT | - | TRBJ1-1 | TRBV12-3/TRBV12-4 | -
CASSSLGQDYGYTF | TGTGCCAGCAGTTCCCTAGGACAGGATTATGGCTACACCTTC | - | TRBJ1-2 | TRBV12-3/TRBV12-4 | TRBD1
CASRMTALNTEAFF | TGTGCCAGCAGGATGACAGCTTTGAACACTGAAGCTTTCTTT | - | TRBJ1-1 | TRBV6-4 | -
CASSFQGSGNTIYF | TGTGCCAGCAGTTTTCAAGGATCTGGAAACACCATATATTTT | - | TRBJ1-3 | TRBV12-3/TRBV12-4 | -
CASSLGTSGGNEQYF | TGTGCCAGCAGCCTTGGGACTAGCGGGGGGAACGAGCAGTACTTC | many | TRBJ2-7 | TRBV4-2 | TRBD2
CSVHELNTEAFF | TGCAGCGTTCATGAGCTGAACACTGAAGCTTTCTTT | - | TRBJ1-1 | TRBV29-1 | -
CASSVYRVQPQHF | TGTGCCAGCAGTGTGTACAGGGTTCAGCCCCAGCATTTT | - | TRBJ1-5 | TRBV6-1 | -
CASSLSAPLEQFF | TGTGCCAGCAGTTTATCGGCGCCCCTTGAGCAGTTCTTC | - | TRBJ2-1 | TRBV28 | -
CSAGELAGGPSPQYF | TGCAGTGCCGGGGAACTAGCGGGGGGGCCTAGCCCGCAGTATTTT | - | TRBJ2-3 | TRBV20-1 | TRBD2
CASSLYQGAGNEQYF | TGTGCCAGCAGTTTATACCAGGGGGCGGGAAACGAGCAGTACTTC | - | TRBJ2-7 | TRBV28 | TRBD1
CASSLEKALPLHF | TGTGCCAGCAGCCTCGAAAAGGCACTGCCCCTCCACTTT | few | TRBJ1-6 | TRBV14 | -
CASSLVHEKLFF | TGTGCCAGCAGCTTAGTACATGAAAAACTGTTTTTT | - | TRBJ1-4 | TRBV11-2 | -
CASSEQSSYNSPLHF | TGTGCCAGCAGCGAACAGAGCTCCTATAATTCACCCCTCCACTTT | - | TRBJ1-6 | TRBV9 | -
CASSLGGGDYGYTF | TGTGCCAGCAGCTTAGGCGGGGGAGATTATGGCTACACCTTC | - | TRBJ1-2 | TRBV7-8 | -
CASSLLGAGDEETQYF | TGTGCCAGCAGCTTGCTTGGGGCTGGGGACGAAGAGACCCAGTACTTC | - | TRBJ2-5 | TRBV5-8 | -
CSVEGQGNYGYTF | TGCAGCGTTGAGGGACAGGGTAACTATGGCTACACCTTC | - | TRBJ1-2 | TRBV29-1 | TRBD1
CAWSAHGASDGYTF | TGTGCCTGGAGCGCCCATGGGGCTTCGGATGGCTACACCTTC | - | TRBJ1-2 | TRBV30 | -
CASTGPGQVYGYTF | TGTGCCAGCACCGGACCGGGACAGGTCTATGGCTACACCTTC | few | TRBJ1-2 | TRBV6-5 | TRBD1
CASSQRTGAADTQYF | TGTGCCAGCAGCCAACGGACAGGGGCAGCAGATACGCAGTATTTT | few | TRBJ2-3 | TRBV4-2 | TRBD1
CASETGAYEQYF | TGTGCCAGCGAGACAGGGGCCTACGAGCAGTACTTC | few | TRBJ2-7 | TRBV2 | TRBD1
CASSSLNYGYTF | TGTGCCAGCAGTTCCCTTAACTATGGCTACACCTTC | few | TRBJ1-2 | TRBV12-3/TRBV12-4 | -
CSAPPGHRSHEQYF | TGCAGTGCTCCTCCGGGACACAGATCCCACGAGCAGTACTTC | - | TRBJ2-7 | TRBV20-1 | -
CASSLRVGGQGDYGYTF | TGTGCCAGCAGCTTAAGGGTGGGGGGACAGGGAGACTATGGCTACACCTTC | few | TRBJ1-2 | TRBV7-2 | TRBD1
CASSQDGFPQGLSRNEQFF | TGCGCCAGCAGCCAAGATGGGTTCCCTCAAGGGCTTAGTAGGAATGAGCAGTTCTTC | few | TRBJ2-1 | TRBV4-3 | -
CASSPRVTGVETQYF | TGTGCCAGCTCACCACGTGTTACAGGGGTAGAGACCCAGTACTTC | - | TRBJ2-5 | TRBV18 | TRBD1
CSVDRDEKLFF | TGCAGCGTTGACAGGGATGAAAAACTGTTTTTT | few | TRBJ1-4 | TRBV29-1 | -
CASSQDYKRNSPPHF | TGCGCCAGCAGCCAAGATTATAAACGGAATTCACCCCCCCACTTT | - | TRBJ1-6 | TRBV4-3 | -
CASSRAGQTGYTF | TGTGCCAGCAGCCGAGCTGGGCAGACTGGCTACACCTTC | - | TRBJ1-2 | TRBV7-9 | -
CASSLRATEAFF | TGTGCCAGCAGTTTGAGGGCCACTGAAGCTTTCTTT | - | TRBJ1-1 | TRBV12-3/TRBV12-4 | -
CASSARVYGETQYF | TGTGCCAGCAGTGCAAGGGTTTATGGAGAGACCCAGTACTTC | - | TRBJ2-5 | TRBV6-1 | -
CASTVGEGQGGETQYF | TGTGCCAGCACCGTGGGGGAGGGTCAGGGAGGCGAGACCCAGTACTTC | many | TRBJ2-5 | TRBV6-6 | TRBD2
CASSLPQGRSSYEQYF | TGTGCCAGCAGCTTGCCACAGGGCAGGAGCTCCTACGAGCAGTACTTC | few | TRBJ2-7 | TRBV7-8 | -
CASRTRGQEGDGYTF | TGTGCCAGCAGAACGCGGGGACAGGAGGGAGATGGCTACACCTTC | - | TRBJ1-2 | TRBV28 | TRBD1
CATSLTGVSQPQHF | TGTGCCACCAGCCTGACAGGGGTAAGTCAGCCCCAGCATTTT | - | TRBJ1-5 | TRBV24-1 | TRBD1
CASSFWKGAVQPQHF | TGTGCCAGCAGTTTCTGGAAGGGGGCGGTTCAGCCCCAGCATTTT | - | TRBJ1-5 | TRBV27 | TRBD1
CASSLGRVASGLSSYEQYF | TGCGCCAGCAGCTTGGGTCGGGTGGCTAGCGGGTTGAGCTCCTACGAGCAGTACTTC | few | TRBJ2-7 | TRBV5-1 | TRBD2
CSAGASGGFSSYEQYF | TGCAGTGCTGGAGCTAGCGGGGGTTTCAGCTCCTACGAGCAGTACTTC | once | TRBJ2-7 | TRBV20-1 | TRBD2
CASSLDGTGVEPQHF | TGCGCCAGCAGCTTGGACGGGACAGGGGTTGAACCCCAGCATTTT | few | TRBJ1-5 | TRBV5-1 | TRBD1